The 28 T cell receptor beta chains below were found in one sample sequenced in a study of blood T cell repertoires in COVID-19. Profiling relied on immunoSEQ multiplex PCR, and the TCRdb table lists in-frame clones only, not all of them. The profile shows 30,000 or so clones, roughly 88% of them singletons. The sample taken for sequencing was peripheral blood. Receptors were obtained from a human donor in a cohort sampled during active COVID-19.

V and J are TRBV30 and TRBJ1-2; TRBD1 agrees at 9 bases. V lost 4 bases and J lost 2; bases outside the gene matches: 8. Per germline, CDR1 GTSNPN and CDR2 SVGIG (reference sequence). This CDR3 has 15 residues. The CDR3 reads CAWTRGGQGNYGYTF. DNA of the CDR3: TGTGCCTGGACCCGGGGGGGACAGGGCAACTATGGCTACACCTTC.

V and J are TRBV4-2 and TRBJ2-6; 12 bases match TRBD2. Germline trimming cut 0 bases from V and 0 bases from J; bases unmatched to any gene: 3. The CDR3 loop spans 19 amino acids. CDR1 is LGHNA, CDR2 YNFKEQ, per germline. The CDR3 region is CASSQEGLAGNSGANVLTF. Written as DNA, the CDR3 is TGTGCCAGCAGCCAAGAAGGACTAGCGGGGAACTCTGGGGCCAACGTCCTGACTTTC.

V gene TRBV7-2 combines with J gene TRBJ2-1, with D unclear. Trimming pared 1 base from V and 3 bases from J, leaving 10 bases between. Germline lookup yields CDR1 SGHTA and CDR2 FQGNSA. The CDR3 spans 15 residues. The CDR3 DNA reads as TGTGCCAGCAGCTTAGGGTGGCAGATCTACAATGAGCAGTTCTTC. Amino acid sequence: CASSLGWQIYNEQFF.

The genes are TRBV6-2 or TRBV6-3 and TRBJ2-5, with a possible D match to TRBD2 (5 bases). CDR3 size: 14 residues. Per germline, CDR1 MNHEY and CDR2 SVGEGT. With 3 bases removed from V and 0 bases from J, the gap between germline ends came to 8 bases. The CDR3 bases are TGTGCCAGCAGTTATTACGGGAACCAAGAGACCCAGTACTTC. This translates into CASSYYGNQETQYF.

This chain uses TRBV6-1 with TRBJ2-7; D perhaps matches TRBD1 (6 bases). The CDR3 has 14 residues. V shed 2 bases and J shed 6 bases, with 14 bases lying between them. The germline CDR1 and CDR2 sequences are MNHNS and SASEGT. CDR3 amino acids: CASSETGLRGEQYF. In DNA, the CDR3 is TGTGCCAGCAGTGAAACCGGTCTCAGGGGCGAGCAGTACTTC.

The rearrangement uses TRBV7-6 and TRBJ2-5; D gene unclear. The ends were cut back, 3 bases at V and 9 bases at J, with 11 bases in the middle. Germline-derived CDR1 and CDR2 are SGHVS and FNYEAQ. CDR3 size: 12 residues. The CDR3 sequence is CASSLNYFSQYF. DNA of the CDR3: TGTGCCAGCAGCTTGAACTACTTTTCCCAGTACTTC.

There are a few counts of this clone. This chain joins TRBV7-9 and TRBJ1-1, with 8 bases fitting TRBD1. The V gene end was trimmed by 5 bases and the J gene end by 4 bases; junction bases not matched to a gene: 6. Looked up from germline, CDR1 is SEHNR and CDR2 is FQNEAQ (reference sequence). CDR3 length: 14 residues. The CDR3 sequence is CASSLQGVATEAFF. The CDR3, as DNA: TGTGCCAGCAGCCTACAGGGGGTTGCCACTGAAGCTTTCTTT.

J is TRBJ1-2 and V is TRBV5-1, with TRBD1 identical over 10 bases. The CDR3 runs 16 residues. CDR1 and CDR2 (germline): SGHRS, YFSETQ. J lost 4 bases, V lost 4 bases, and 10 bases had no gene match. Written as DNA, the CDR3 is TGCGCCAGCAGCCCTTTCCGGGACAGGGGAACCTATGGCTACACCTTC. Its translation is CASSPFRDRGTYGYTF.

The chain recombines TRBV5-1 with TRBJ1-6; D not resolved. Germline lookup yields CDR1 SGHRS and CDR2 YFSETQ. V was trimmed by 1 base and J by 5 bases, leaving 13 bases between them. CDR3 length equals 16 residues. This CDR3 is CASSLIGGYDNSPLHF. CDR3 sequence (DNA): TGCGCCAGCAGCTTGATCGGCGGATACGATAATTCACCCCTCCACTTT.

The chain carries TRBV30 and TRBJ2-1; TRBD1 matches 8 bases. The CDR3 extends over 16 amino acids. The V gene's germline CDR1 is GTSNPN and CDR2 SVGIG (reference sequence). After removal of 0 bases from V and 4 bases from J, the junction contained 8 bases not matched to a gene. Here the CDR3 reads CAWSVDIRDRYNEQFF. The DNA for the CDR3 is TGTGCCTGGAGTGTCGATATCCGGGACAGGTACAATGAGCAGTTCTTC.

This sequence joins TRBV7-2 and TRBJ2-2, with 8 bases lining up with TRBD2. V gave up 3 bases and J gave up 5 bases; unmatched junction bases: 5. The CDR3 extends over 15 amino acids. CDR1 is SGHTA and CDR2 is FQGNSA in the germline V gene. Here the CDR3 reads CASSFLSGGTGELFF. CDR3 in DNA: TGTGCCAGCAGCTTCTTATCGGGGGGGACCGGGGAGCTGTTTTTT.

The chain uses TRBV12-3 or TRBV12-4 and TRBJ1-1, with D unresolved. V was pared by 3 bases and J by 11 bases, with 10 bases between. The CDR3 is 11 amino acids. CDR3 loop: CASSFNVGAFF. Here the CDR3 DNA reads TGTGCCAGCAGTTTTAACGTCGGGGCTTTCTTT.

This chain links TRBV6-5 with TRBJ1-1, with TRBD1 identical over 7 bases. Germline V gives CDR1 MNHEY, CDR2 SVGAGI. The CDR3 is 14 residues long. V trimming: 5 bases; J trimming: 1 base; junction bases outside the gene matches: 4. The CDR3 region is CASSHRGGNTEAFF. As DNA, the CDR3 is TGTGCCAGCAGTCACAGGGGAGGGAACACTGAAGCTTTCTTT.

This clone was detected a few times. The chain recombines TRBV5-4 with TRBJ1-6; TRBD1 aligns across 7 bases. The CDR3 consists of 16 residues. V was clipped by 3 bases and J by 5 bases; unmatched bases: 8. In germline, CDR1 is SGHNT, CDR2 YYREEE (reference sequence). The CDR3 region is CASSYPQGLHNSPLHF. The DNA for the CDR3 is TGTGCCAGCAGCTATCCACAGGGGCTACATAATTCACCCCTCCACTTT.

The chain has TRBV3-1 (or the pseudogene TRBV3-2) and TRBJ1-5; D not resolved. V lost 3 bases and J lost 0, with 6 bases in between. The CDR3 is made up of 14 amino acids. CDR1 is LGHDT and CDR2 is YNNKEL in the germline V gene (reference sequence). The DNA for the CDR3 is TGTGCCAGCAGCCAGAGCGATAGCAATCAGCCCCAGCATTTT. Residues: CASSQSDSNQPQHF.

The table lists this clone with a few counts. The gene calls are TRBV5-1 and TRBJ1-5; D is perhaps TRBD1 (5 bases). Trimming shortened V by 6 bases and J by 3 bases, and 13 bases separated the two germline ends. There are 14 residues in the CDR3. Per the germline V gene, CDR1 is SGHRS and CDR2 is YFSETQ. CDR3 sequence reads: CASKVGGDNQPQHF. For the CDR3, the DNA is TGCGCCAGCAAGGTTGGGGGGGACAATCAGCCCCAGCATTTT.

CDR3 DNA: TGTGCCAGCAGCCAAGGCTTACTAGCGGGACACCCGGAGACCCAGTACTTC. Translated, it gives CASSQGLLAGHPETQYF. The chain joins TRBV3-1 (or the pseudogene TRBV3-2) to TRBJ2-5; 10 nucleotides line up with TRBD2. J gave up 5 bases and V 1 base, and 10 bases lay outside the gene matches. The CDR3 is 17 residues long. Per the germline V gene, CDR1 is LGHDT and CDR2 is YNNKEL (reference sequence).

The chain joins TRBV6-5 to TRBJ2-3; possibly TRBD1 for D (5 bases). Germline V lookup: CDR1 MNHEY, CDR2 SVGAGI. This CDR3 has 13 residues. Trimming took off 5 bases at V and 6 bases at J, with 12 bases between the two ends. This chain's CDR3 is CASSRTKGDTQYF. CDR3 sequence (DNA): TGTGCCAGCAGTCGGACAAAAGGGGATACGCAGTATTTT.

The sample holds one count of this clone. The rearrangement links TRBV7-6 to TRBJ1-3, with D unresolved. The germline V gene has CDR1 SGHVS and CDR2 FNYEAQ. V shed 4 bases and J shed 0 bases, with 7 bases lying between them. This CDR3 spans 14 amino acids. The CDR3 loop is CASSSEASGNTIYF. CDR3 coding DNA: TGTGCCAGCAGCTCGGAGGCCTCTGGAAACACCATATATTTT.

J is TRBJ1-1 and V is TRBV5-1; D remains unclear. The CDR3 is 14 amino acids. Per the germline V gene, CDR1 is SGHRS and CDR2 is YFSETQ. The V end lost 2 bases, the J end lost 1 base, and 9 bases lay between the germline ends. The CDR3 nucleotides read TGCGCCAGCAGCTTCATGGCTGGGAACACTGAAGCTTTCTTT. Its protein is CASSFMAGNTEAFF.

This clone came up a few times. The chain employs TRBV5-4 and TRBJ2-2, with D maybe TRBD1 (6 bases). CDR1 is SGHNT and CDR2 is YYREEE in the germline V gene (reference sequence). V lost 4 bases and J lost 6, with 13 bases in between. The CDR3 covers 14 residues. The CDR3 loop is CASSTGAGAGELFF. The CDR3, as DNA: TGTGCCAGCAGCACAGGTGCAGGGGCCGGGGAGCTGTTTTTT.

In its sample, this clone was seen a few times. This chain joins TRBV3-1 (or the pseudogene TRBV3-2) and TRBJ2-1, with D possibly being TRBD2 (6 bases). The CDR3 is made up of 17 amino acids. Trimming left V 4 bases short and J 0 bases short, with 16 bases between. The germline gives CDR1 LGHDT, CDR2 YNNKEL (reference sequence). CDR3: CASSLDRGGASYNEQFF. The CDR3 DNA reads TGTGCCAGCAGCCTCGATCGGGGCGGGGCCTCCTACAATGAGCAGTTCTTC.

The chain is built from TRBV11-3 and TRBJ2-1; TRBD1 matches at 10 bases. This CDR3 has 15 amino acids. The junction had 3 bases not matched to a gene; V was cut back by 5 bases and J by 2 bases. Looked up from germline, CDR1 is SGHNT and CDR2 is YENEEA. The CDR3: CASSRTGGTYNEQFF. The DNA of the CDR3 is TGTGCCAGCAGCCGGACAGGGGGGACCTACAATGAGCAGTTCTTC.

The J gene is TRBJ2-7, the V gene TRBV6-5; D is possibly TRBD1 (6 bases). The germline V gene encodes CDR1 MNHEY and CDR2 SVGAGI. The CDR3 is made up of 13 amino acids. V was pared by 1 base and J by 5 bases, with 9 bases between. The CDR3 nucleotides are TGTGCCAGCAGTTACTACAGGGCCCACGAGCAGTACTTC. It yields the protein CASSYYRAHEQYF.

This rearrangement joins TRBV4-2 to TRBJ2-3; 10 bases are shared with TRBD2. This CDR3 comprises 19 residues. CDR1 and CDR2 from the germline V gene are LGHNA and YNFKEQ. With 0 bases clipped from V and 2 bases from J, the junction kept 11 bases outside the gene matches. The CDR3 here is CASSQDDPRTSGSTDTQYF. Here the CDR3 DNA reads TGTGCCAGCAGCCAAGATGACCCTCGGACTAGCGGATCCACAGATACGCAGTATTTT.

This chain links TRBV11-3 with TRBJ2-1; D might be TRBD2 (5 bases). The germline CDR1 and CDR2 sequences are SGHNT and YENEEA. The CDR3 has 14 residues. The ends were cut back, 4 bases at V and 10 bases at J, with 17 bases in the middle. The CDR3 sequence: CASSSGPLLGEQFF. DNA for the CDR3: TGTGCCAGCAGCTCAGGACCCTTACTAGGCGAGCAGTTCTTC. The variable domain in full, completed from reference TRBV11-3 and TRBJ2-1, reads EAGVVQSPRYKIIEKKQPVAFWCNPISGHNTLYWYLQNLGQGPELLIRYENEEAVDDSQLPKDRFSAERLKGVDSTLKIQPAELGDSAVYLCASSSGPLLGEQFFGPGTRLTVL.

This clone was seen only once. This sequence joins TRBV2 and TRBJ2-3; 7 bases align to TRBD1. The germline gives CDR1 SNHLY, CDR2 FYNNEI. Trimming cost V 7 bases and J 2 bases; bases outside gene matches: 6. The CDR3 consists of 14 residues. CDR3 sequence reads: CASTDRRSTDTQYF. The CDR3 DNA reads as TGTGCCAGCACGGACAGGCGTTCCACAGATACGCAGTATTTT. Supplemented by reference TRBV2 and TRBJ2-3, the full variable domain reads EPEVTQTPSHQVTQMGQEVILRCVPISNHLYFYWYRQILGQKVEFLVSFYNNEISEKSEIFDDQFSVERPDGSNFTLKIRSTKLEDSAMYFCASTDRRSTDTQYFGPGTRLTVL.

The V call is TRBV7-3, the J call TRBJ2-2, with a possible D match to TRBD1 (6 bases). The CDR3 is 15 amino acids. Per the germline V gene, CDR1 is SGHTA and CDR2 is FQGTGA. The germline V and J ends were trimmed by 5 bases and 5 bases, with 15 bases remaining between them. CDR3 nucleotide sequence: TGTGCCAGCAGCATGACAGGAGGAGCGACCGGGGAGCTGTTTTTT. It translates to CASSMTGGATGELFF. Based on the CDR3 plus reference TRBV7-3 and TRBJ2-2, the full variable domain is GAGVSQTPSNKVTEKGKYVELRCDPISGHTALYWYRQSLGQGPEFLIYFQGTGAADDSGLPNDRFFAVRPEGSVSTLKIQRTERGDSAVYLCASSMTGGATGELFFGEGSRLTVL.